The source of this T cell receptor beta chain is a study of T cells in Graves' hyperthyroidism and ophthalmopathy. Study overall: Initial diagnosis, before any treatment, was when peripheral blood was collected.

The sample holds many counts of this clonotype. What it recognizes is unknown. Amplification targeted TCR beta CDR3 regions from RNA transcripts. A first-round RT-PCR of the TCR CDR3 used the HTBI primer set. Using its own MiXCR run on the multiplex PCR reads, TCRdb lists one record per CDR3 protein. The sample holds a few hundred thousand distinct CDR3 sequences, roughly 13% seen once. Germline CDR1 and CDR2: KGHDR and SFDVKD. V lost 4 bases to trimming and J lost 2 bases, with 16 bases between them. This CDR3 region has 16 residues. Lactation, pregnancy, other autoimmune disease or uncontrolled infection led to exclusion of patients. Study results and limitations: Ophthalmopathy onset followed model prediction by a median approximately six months. Ophthalmopathy cases were set apart from stable hyperthyroidism by a 13 V-J model.

The chain joins TRBV24-1 to TRBJ2-5; D not certain. The clonotype originates from a woman between 40 and 50 years old with Graves' ophthalmopathy. The sequencing input was blood. Here the CDR3 DNA reads TGTGCCACCAGTGACCCTAAGGACCCGGCTCAAGAGACCCAGTACTTC. Translation gives CATSDPKDPAQETQYF.